Following are 13 T cell receptor beta chains from one sample sequenced in a study of T-cell memory formation after mild COVID-19. MiXCR was run by TCRdb on the 5' RACE reads, yielding one entry per CDR3 protein. The table lists about 190,000 distinct CDR3 sequences, 15% to 20% of them singletons, with 2% to 2.5% in the top ten. Sequenced material: PBMCs or a T cell subset sorted from them (not recorded which). The receptors shown here come from an adult woman who had mild COVID-19 (a few samples of this study predate the infection). Cell type and time point are not known.

In this sample, this clonotype turned up a few times. This chain connects TRBV20-1 to TRBJ2-7; possibly TRBD1 or TRBD2 for D (7 bases each). The CDR3 consists of 15 residues. The germline V and J ends were trimmed by 4 bases and 5 bases, with 21 bases remaining between them. Germline CDR1 is DFQATT and CDR2 is SNEGSKA (reference sequence). CDR3 sequence reads: CSATPNSGGGDEQYF. The CDR3 nucleotides read TGCAGTGCTACCCCCAATTCAGGGGGAGGGGACGAGCAGTACTTC.

Written as DNA, the CDR3 is TGTGCCAGTAGCGGACAGGTCTACTTCTCCGAGCAGTACTTC. This sequence encodes CASSGQVYFSEQYF. V and J are TRBV19 and TRBJ2-7, with 7 bases identical to TRBD1. Germline assignment: CDR1 LNHDA and CDR2 SQIVND (reference sequence). V was pared by 6 bases and J by 6 bases, with 11 bases of the junction left unmatched. The CDR3 runs to 14 residues.

The chain couples TRBV29-1 to TRBJ2-7; TRBD2 agrees at 8 bases. This CDR3 has 14 residues. Germline assignment: CDR1 SQVTM and CDR2 ANQGSEA. V was pared by 5 bases and J by 0 bases, with 6 bases of the junction left unmatched. The CDR3 DNA sequence: TGCAGCGTTTTAACGGGGGGGAGCTCCTACGAGCAGTACTTC. This sequence encodes CSVLTGGSSYEQYF.

This clonotype occurred a few times. The chain recombines TRBV6-6 with TRBJ2-2; unclear D gene. The length of the CDR3 is 13 residues. V was clipped by 6 bases and J by 2 bases, with 7 bases between them. Germline V lookup: CDR1 MNHNY, CDR2 SVGAGI (reference sequence). CDR3 sequence: CASSHQNTGELFF. CDR3 nucleotides: TGTGCCAGCAGCCACCAAAACACCGGGGAGCTGTTTTTT.

This clonotype was detected a few times. DNA of the CDR3: TGTGCCAGCAGTCGCGTAGGCTTTCGCTCCTCTGGGGCCAACGTCCTGACTTTC. It translates to CASSRVGFRSSGANVLTF. The chain carries TRBV6-5 and TRBJ2-6; D is uncertain. This CDR3 region has 18 residues. Germline loops: CDR1 MNHEY, CDR2 SVGAGI. The germline V and J ends were trimmed by 5 bases and 0 bases, with 17 bases remaining between them.

This chain uses TRBV4-3 with TRBJ1-2; tentative D call: TRBD1 (6 bases). The V and J ends lost 0 bases and 3 bases respectively, with 14 bases between them. Germline lookup yields CDR1 LGHNA and CDR2 YSLEER. The CDR3 totals 16 residues. The CDR3 DNA is TGCGCCAGCAGCCAAGATAATTCCAGGGGAGACTATGGCTACACCTTC. This encodes CASSQDNSRGDYGYTF.

The rearrangement joins TRBV24-1 to TRBJ1-2; D might be TRBD1 (6 bases). The V gene's germline CDR1 is KGHDR and CDR2 SFDVKD. The CDR3 consists of 15 residues. Trimming took 2 bases from V and 3 from J, leaving 12 bases between them. CDR3 sequence (DNA): TGTGCCACCAGTGATTCCAGGGGAGGGGACTATGGCTACACCTTC. Translating it yields CATSDSRGGDYGYTF.

This clonotype was seen more than once but under ten times. The gene calls are TRBV24-1 and TRBJ2-7, with 7 bases matching TRBD1. The CDR3 extends over 16 amino acids. V lost 2 bases and J lost 4; bases outside the gene matches: 10. Germline V lookup: CDR1 KGHDR, CDR2 SFDVKD. CDR3 sequence: CATSDSRQGRLYEQYF. The CDR3, as DNA: TGTGCCACCAGTGATTCCCGACAGGGTCGGTTGTACGAGCAGTACTTC.

This sequence joins TRBV11-2 and TRBJ2-7; a possible D gene is TRBD2 (6 bases). The CDR3 spans 16 residues. Trimming stripped 2 bases from V and 2 bases from J, with 16 bases between. Germline loops: CDR1 SGHAT, CDR2 FQNNGV. CDR3 region: CASSLKIAEPTYEQYF. The CDR3 DNA reads TGTGCCAGCAGCTTAAAGATAGCGGAACCTACCTACGAGCAGTACTTC.

The rearrangement links TRBV7-9 to TRBJ2-5; the match to TRBD2 covers 8 bases. V shed 5 bases, J shed 0 bases, and the junction held 8 bases outside the gene matches. This CDR3 comprises 16 residues. Germline values: CDR1 SEHNR, CDR2 FQNEAQ (reference sequence). In nucleotides, the CDR3 is TGTGCCAGCAGCCAGAGCGGGGGAGTCTACCAAGAGACCCAGTACTTC. Residues: CASSQSGGVYQETQYF.

This clonotype came up once. The chain has TRBV30 and TRBJ2-7; no clear D. V was trimmed by 1 base and J by 3 bases, leaving 4 bases between them. There are 11 residues in the CDR3. Per germline, CDR1 GTSNPN and CDR2 SVGIG (reference sequence). The CDR3: CAWSAHYEQYF. CDR3 nucleotide sequence: TGTGCCTGGAGTGCCCACTACGAGCAGTACTTC.

The chain uses TRBV9 and TRBJ1-1; TRBD1 aligns across 8 bases. From germline, CDR1 is SGDLS and CDR2 YYNGEE. The V and J ends lost 0 bases and 4 bases, in that order; junction bases with no gene match: 5. The CDR3 length is 15 residues. The CDR3 loop reads CASSVEATGGTEAFF. The CDR3 DNA follows: TGTGCCAGCAGCGTAGAGGCCACAGGGGGCACTGAAGCTTTCTTT.

The sample holds many counts of this clonotype. This chain links TRBV7-3 with TRBJ1-1; D gene ambiguous. The CDR3 spans 13 residues. With 2 bases removed from V and 4 bases from J, the gap between germline ends came to 8 bases. The V gene's germline CDR1 is SGHTA and CDR2 FQGTGA. The CDR3 loop is CASSLSGGTEAFF. As DNA, the CDR3 is TGTGCCAGCAGCTTATCGGGTGGCACTGAAGCTTTCTTT. The variable domain in full, completed from reference TRBV7-3 and TRBJ1-1, reads GAGVSQTPSNKVTEKGKYVELRCDPISGHTALYWYRQSLGQGPEFLIYFQGTGAADDSGLPNDRFFAVRPEGSVSTLKIQRTERGDSAVYLCASSLSGGTEAFFGQGTRLTVV.